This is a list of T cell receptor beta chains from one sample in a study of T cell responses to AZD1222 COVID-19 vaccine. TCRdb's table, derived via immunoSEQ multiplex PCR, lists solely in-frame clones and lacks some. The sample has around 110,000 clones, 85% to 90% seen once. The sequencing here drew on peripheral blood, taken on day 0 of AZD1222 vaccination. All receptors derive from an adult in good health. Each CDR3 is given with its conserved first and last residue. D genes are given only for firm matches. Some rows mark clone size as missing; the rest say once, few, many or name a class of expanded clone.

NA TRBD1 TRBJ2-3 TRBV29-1 CSVEQGARTDTQYF TGCAGCGTTGAACAGGGGGCGCGGACAGATACGCAGTATTTT
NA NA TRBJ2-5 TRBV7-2 CASSFQYQETQYF TGTGCCAGCAGCTTCCAGTACCAAGAGACCCAGTACTTC
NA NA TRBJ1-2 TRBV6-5 CASSYQGSPPNYGYTF TGTGCCAGCAGTTACCAGGGGAGCCCTCCTAACTATGGCTACACCTTC
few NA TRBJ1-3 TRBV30 CAWSKRGNTIYF TGTGCCTGGAGTAAACGAGGAAACACCATATATTTT
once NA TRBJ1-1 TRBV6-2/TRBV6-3 CASSPDRLNTEAFF TGTGCCAGCAGTCCAGACAGGTTGAACACTGAAGCTTTCTTT
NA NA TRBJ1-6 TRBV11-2 CASSQQQQKVNSPLHF TGTGCCAGCAGTCAACAACAGCAAAAAGTTAATTCACCCCTCCACTTT
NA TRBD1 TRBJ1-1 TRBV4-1 CASSQTSGTGNTEAFF TGCGCCAGCAGCCAGACTTCCGGGACAGGGAACACTGAAGCTTTCTTT
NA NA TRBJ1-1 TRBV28 CASSLGEKAFF TGTGCCAGCAGTTTGGGAGAGAAAGCTTTCTTT
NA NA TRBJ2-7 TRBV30 CAWNRQGGQYF TGTGCCTGGAACAGACAGGGAGGGCAGTACTTC
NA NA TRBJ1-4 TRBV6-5 CASSYSIGLEKLFF TGTGCCAGCAGTTACTCTATAGGGCTTGAAAAACTGTTTTTT
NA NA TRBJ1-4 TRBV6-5 CASRGETTNEKLFF TGTGCCAGTCGAGGGGAGACCACTAATGAAAAACTGTTTTTT
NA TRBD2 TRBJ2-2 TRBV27 CASRYSGRAFTGELFF TGTGCCAGCAGGTATAGCGGGAGGGCCTTCACCGGGGAGCTGTTTTTT
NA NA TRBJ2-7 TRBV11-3 CASSLGGVRYRYEQYF TGTGCCAGCAGCTTAGGGGGGGTCAGGTACAGGTACGAGCAGTACTTC
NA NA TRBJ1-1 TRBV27 CASSTGMNTEAFF TGTGCCAGCAGTACAGGGATGAACACTGAAGCTTTCTTT
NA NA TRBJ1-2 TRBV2 CASRGTRQLSNYGYTF TGTGCCAGCAGGGGGACCCGGCAGCTTTCTAACTATGGCTACACCTTC
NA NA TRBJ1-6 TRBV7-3 CASSLRGGSYNSPLHF TGTGCCAGCAGCTTAAGGGGGGGTTCTTATAATTCACCCCTCCACTTT
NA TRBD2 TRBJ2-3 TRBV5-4 CASLLSGSKADTQYF TGTGCCAGCCTCCTGAGCGGGAGTAAGGCAGATACGCAGTATTTT
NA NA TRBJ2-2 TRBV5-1 CASSLVARVRSGELFF TGCGCCAGCAGCTTGGTGGCACGAGTAAGGTCCGGGGAGCTGTTTTTT
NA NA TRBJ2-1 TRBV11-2 CASSSTGGGHNEQFF TGTGCCAGCAGCTCAACAGGGGGGGGGCACAATGAGCAGTTCTTC
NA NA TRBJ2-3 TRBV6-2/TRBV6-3 CASSTGRGRTDTQYF TGTGCCAGCAGTACGGGGCGGGGACGCACAGATACGCAGTATTTT
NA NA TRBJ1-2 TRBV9 CASSIDIQNYGYTF TGTGCCAGCAGCATCGACATCCAGAACTATGGCTACACCTTC
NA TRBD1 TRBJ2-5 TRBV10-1 CASSEDQGQGSGETQYF TGCGCCAGCAGTGAGGATCAAGGACAGGGGAGTGGGGAGACCCAGTACTTC
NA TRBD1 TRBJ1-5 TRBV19 CASSIQGGVEPQHF TGTGCCAGTAGTATTCAAGGGGGCGTTGAGCCCCAGCATTTT
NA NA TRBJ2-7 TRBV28 CASTVPSSYEQYF TGTGCCAGCACGGTACCTTCCTCCTACGAGCAGTACTTC
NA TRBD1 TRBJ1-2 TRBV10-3 CAINLGQGMGYGYTF TGTGCCATCAATCTTGGACAGGGGATGGGATATGGCTACACCTTC
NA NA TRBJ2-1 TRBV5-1 CVSGGISNEQFF TGCGTCAGCGGAGGGATCAGCAATGAGCAGTTCTTC
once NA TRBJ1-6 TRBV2 CASSEGARESPLHF TGTGCCAGCAGTGAAGGGGCCAGGGAATCACCCCTCCACTTT
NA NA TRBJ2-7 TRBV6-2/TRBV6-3 CASSRHQGGRGEQYF TGTGCCAGCAGTCGCCACCAGGGGGGCAGGGGCGAGCAGTACTTC
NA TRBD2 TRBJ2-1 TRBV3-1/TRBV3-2 CASSQPSGLRNEQFF TGTGCCAGCAGCCAACCTAGCGGGCTGAGAAATGAGCAGTTCTTC